The present entry profiles one T cell receptor (beta chain) with its context. These data belong to a study of blood T cell repertoires in COVID-19. Data came from immunoSEQ multiplex PCR; TCRdb stores just in-frame clones and leaves some out. Of around 470,000 clones in the sample, about 90% are singletons; the top ten hold under 0.7%. This CDR3 is 14 amino acids long. Trimming removed 6 bases from V and 9 bases from J, with 17 bases in between. Germline loops: CDR1 KGHDR, CDR2 SFDVKD. This sequence was found in a man between 18 and 35 years old who had recovered from COVID-19. The chain combines TRBV24-1 with TRBJ2-1; D ambiguous. Material: PBMCs or T cells enriched from blood (not recorded which). CDR3 amino acids: CATSPIPSIGEQFF. For the CDR3, the DNA is TGTGCCACCAGTCCTATTCCGTCAATCGGTGAGCAGTTCTTC.